The TCR beta chain under discussion was sequenced for a study of siplizumab effects on memory and regulatory T cells. Profiled with immunoSEQ multiplex PCR; TCRdb holds only in-frame clones, not every one. The sample comprises 100,000 or so clones, about 92% of which are singletons, and less than 0.85% rests with the top ten. General study results and limits: Naive or memory phenotype assignment was not possible for roughly 75-96% of proliferating CD4+ or CD8+ clones. A minor share of alloreactive clones matched unstimulated subsets.

Regarding this clone: Its specificity is unknown.

The CDR3 consists of 14 residues. Trimming stripped 1 base from V and 3 bases from J, with 7 bases between. CDR1 and CDR2 (germline): SNHLY, FYNNEI. This TCR derives from a human donor in good health. The sequencing input was Tregs sorted from blood. The V and J genes are TRBV2 and TRBJ1-5; a weak D match, TRBD1 (5 bases). The CDR3 DNA is TGTGCCAGCAGTGAAGGAGGGGACAATCAGCCCCAGCATTTT. The encoded protein is CASSEGGDNQPQHF.